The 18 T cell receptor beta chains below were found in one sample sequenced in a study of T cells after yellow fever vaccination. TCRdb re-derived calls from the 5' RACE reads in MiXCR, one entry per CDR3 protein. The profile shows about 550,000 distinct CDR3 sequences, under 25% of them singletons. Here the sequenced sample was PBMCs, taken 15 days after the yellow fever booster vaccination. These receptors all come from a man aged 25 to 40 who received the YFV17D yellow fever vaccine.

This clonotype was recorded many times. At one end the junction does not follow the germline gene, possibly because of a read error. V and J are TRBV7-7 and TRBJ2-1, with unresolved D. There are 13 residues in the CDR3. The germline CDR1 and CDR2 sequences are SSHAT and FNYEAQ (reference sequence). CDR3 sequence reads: CASSLTEYNEQFF. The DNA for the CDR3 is TGTGCTAGCAGCTTAACGGAGTACAATGAGCAGTTCTTC. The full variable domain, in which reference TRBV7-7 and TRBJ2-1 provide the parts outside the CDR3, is GAGVSQSPRYKVTKRGQDVTLRCDPISSHATLYWYQQALGQGPEFLTYFNYEAQPDKSGLPSDRFSAERPEGSISTLTIQRTEQRDSAMYRCASSLTEYNEQFFGPGTRLTVL.

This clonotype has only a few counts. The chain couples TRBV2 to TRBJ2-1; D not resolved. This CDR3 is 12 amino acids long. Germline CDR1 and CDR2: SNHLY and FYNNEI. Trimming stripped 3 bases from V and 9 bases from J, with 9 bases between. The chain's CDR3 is CASSEATPEQFF. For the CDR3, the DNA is TGTGCCAGCAGTGAGGCGACCCCTGAGCAGTTCTTC.

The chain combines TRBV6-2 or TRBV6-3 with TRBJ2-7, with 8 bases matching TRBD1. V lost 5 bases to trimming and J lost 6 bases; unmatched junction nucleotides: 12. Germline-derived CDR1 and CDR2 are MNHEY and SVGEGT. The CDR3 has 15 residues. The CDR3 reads CASSPERQGAAEQYF. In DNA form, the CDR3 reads TGTGCCAGCAGTCCCGAGCGGCAGGGGGCGGCCGAGCAGTACTTC.

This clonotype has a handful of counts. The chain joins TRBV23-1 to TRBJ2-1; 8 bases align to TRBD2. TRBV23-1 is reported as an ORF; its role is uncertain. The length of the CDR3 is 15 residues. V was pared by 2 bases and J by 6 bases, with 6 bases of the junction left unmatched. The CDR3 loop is CASSQTGGEGNEQFF. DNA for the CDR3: TGCGCCAGCAGTCAAACGGGGGGGGAAGGCAATGAGCAGTTCTTC.

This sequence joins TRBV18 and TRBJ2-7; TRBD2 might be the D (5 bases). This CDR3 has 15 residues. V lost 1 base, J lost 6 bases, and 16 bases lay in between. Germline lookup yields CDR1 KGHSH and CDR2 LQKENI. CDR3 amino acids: CASSPRSREGGEQYF. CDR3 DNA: TGTGCCAGCTCACCACGCTCCCGAGAAGGAGGCGAGCAGTACTTC.

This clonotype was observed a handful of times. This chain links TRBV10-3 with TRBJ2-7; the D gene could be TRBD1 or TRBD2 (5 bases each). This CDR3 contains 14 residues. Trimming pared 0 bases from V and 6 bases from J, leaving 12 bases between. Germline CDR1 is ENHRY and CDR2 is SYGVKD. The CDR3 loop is CAISESGRAGEQYF. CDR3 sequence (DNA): TGTGCCATCAGTGAGTCAGGCAGGGCGGGCGAGCAGTACTTC.

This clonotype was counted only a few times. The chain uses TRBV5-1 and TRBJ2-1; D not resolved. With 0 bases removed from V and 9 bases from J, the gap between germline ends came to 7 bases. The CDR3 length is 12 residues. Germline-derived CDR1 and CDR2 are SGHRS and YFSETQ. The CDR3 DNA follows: TGCGCCAGCAGCTTGGAAGCACCTGAGCAGTTCTTC. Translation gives CASSLEAPEQFF. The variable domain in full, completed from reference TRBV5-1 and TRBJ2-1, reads KAGVTQTPRYLIKTRGQQVTLSCSPISGHRSVSWYQQTPGQGLQFLFEYFSETQRNKGNFPGRFSGRQFSNSRSEMNVSTLELGDSALYLCASSLEAPEQFFGPGTRLTVL.

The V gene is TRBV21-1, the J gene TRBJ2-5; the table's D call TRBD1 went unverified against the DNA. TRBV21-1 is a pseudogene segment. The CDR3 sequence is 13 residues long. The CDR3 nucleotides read TGTGCCAGCAGCTACCCGGCAGGGGAGACCCAGTACTTC. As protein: CASSYPAGETQYF.

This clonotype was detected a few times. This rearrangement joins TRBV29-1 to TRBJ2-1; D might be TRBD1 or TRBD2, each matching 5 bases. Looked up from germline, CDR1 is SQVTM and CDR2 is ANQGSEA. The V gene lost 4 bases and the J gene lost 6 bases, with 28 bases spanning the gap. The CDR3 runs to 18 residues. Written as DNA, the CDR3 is TGCAGCGTTGGGCGGAATAAATTCATGGGGGTAGGCGGCAATGAGCAGTTCTTC. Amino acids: CSVGRNKFMGVGGNEQFF.

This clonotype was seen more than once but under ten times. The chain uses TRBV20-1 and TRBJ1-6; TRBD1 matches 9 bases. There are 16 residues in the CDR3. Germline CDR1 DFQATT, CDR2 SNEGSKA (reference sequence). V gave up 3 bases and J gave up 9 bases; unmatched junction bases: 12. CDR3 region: CSASATGTGRGSPLHF. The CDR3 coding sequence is TGCAGTGCTAGTGCGACCGGGACAGGGCGAGGTTCACCCCTCCACTTT.

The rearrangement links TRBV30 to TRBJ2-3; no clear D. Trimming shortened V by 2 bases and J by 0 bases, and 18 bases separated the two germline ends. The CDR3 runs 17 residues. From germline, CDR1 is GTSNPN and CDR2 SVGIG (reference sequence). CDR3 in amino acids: CAWSRRAIIMSTDTQYF. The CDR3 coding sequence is TGTGCCTGGAGTCGCCGAGCCATCATAATGAGCACAGATACGCAGTATTTT.

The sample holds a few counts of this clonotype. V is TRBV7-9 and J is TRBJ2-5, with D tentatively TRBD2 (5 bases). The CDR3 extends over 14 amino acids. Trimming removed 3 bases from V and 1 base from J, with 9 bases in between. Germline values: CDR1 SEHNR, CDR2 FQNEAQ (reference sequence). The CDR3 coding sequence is TGTGCCAGCAGCTTGCTAGCCATCCAAGAGACCCAGTACTTC. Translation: CASSLLAIQETQYF.

The DNA of the CDR3 is TGTGCCAGCAGTTCCGGGACTATGAAGACCCAGTACTTC. This sequence encodes CASSSGTMKTQYF. The chain has TRBV6-5 and TRBJ2-5; the match to TRBD2 covers 7 bases. Trimming removed 4 bases from V and 6 bases from J; junction bases left unmatched: 5. Germline V CDR1 and CDR2: MNHEY, SVGAGI. The CDR3 totals 13 residues.

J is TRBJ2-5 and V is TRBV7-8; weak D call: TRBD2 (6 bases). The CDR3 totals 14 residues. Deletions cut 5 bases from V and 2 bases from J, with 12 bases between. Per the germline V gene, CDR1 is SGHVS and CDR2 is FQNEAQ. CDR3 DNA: TGTGCCAGCAGCGGGGGGACGGTACAAGAGACCCAGTACTTC. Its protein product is CASSGGTVQETQYF.

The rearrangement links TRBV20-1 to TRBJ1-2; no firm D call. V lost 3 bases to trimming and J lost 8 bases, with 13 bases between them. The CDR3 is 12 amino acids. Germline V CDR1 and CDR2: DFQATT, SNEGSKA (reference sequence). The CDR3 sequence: CSARADVLGYTF. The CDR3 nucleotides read TGCAGTGCTAGGGCGGACGTCTTGGGCTACACCTTC.

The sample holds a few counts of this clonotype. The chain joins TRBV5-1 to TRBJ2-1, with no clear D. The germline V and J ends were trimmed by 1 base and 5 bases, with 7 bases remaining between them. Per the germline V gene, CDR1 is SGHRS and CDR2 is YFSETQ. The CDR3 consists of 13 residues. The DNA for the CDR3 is TGCGCCAGCAGCTTGCAAAGGGACAATGAGCAGTTCTTC. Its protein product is CASSLQRDNEQFF.

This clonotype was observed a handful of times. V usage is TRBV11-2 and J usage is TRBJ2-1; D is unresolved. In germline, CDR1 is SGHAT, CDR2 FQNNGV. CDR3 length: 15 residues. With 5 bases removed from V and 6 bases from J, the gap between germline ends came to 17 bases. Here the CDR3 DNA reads TGTGCCAGCAGCCCCTCACACACTACCCTCAATGAGCAGTTCTTC. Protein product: CASSPSHTTLNEQFF.

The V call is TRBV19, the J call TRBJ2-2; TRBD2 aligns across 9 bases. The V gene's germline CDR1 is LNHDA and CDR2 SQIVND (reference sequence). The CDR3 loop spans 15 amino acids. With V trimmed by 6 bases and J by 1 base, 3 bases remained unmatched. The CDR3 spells CASSQTSGNTGELFF. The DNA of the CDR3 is TGTGCCAGTAGCCAGACTAGCGGGAACACCGGGGAGCTGTTTTTT.